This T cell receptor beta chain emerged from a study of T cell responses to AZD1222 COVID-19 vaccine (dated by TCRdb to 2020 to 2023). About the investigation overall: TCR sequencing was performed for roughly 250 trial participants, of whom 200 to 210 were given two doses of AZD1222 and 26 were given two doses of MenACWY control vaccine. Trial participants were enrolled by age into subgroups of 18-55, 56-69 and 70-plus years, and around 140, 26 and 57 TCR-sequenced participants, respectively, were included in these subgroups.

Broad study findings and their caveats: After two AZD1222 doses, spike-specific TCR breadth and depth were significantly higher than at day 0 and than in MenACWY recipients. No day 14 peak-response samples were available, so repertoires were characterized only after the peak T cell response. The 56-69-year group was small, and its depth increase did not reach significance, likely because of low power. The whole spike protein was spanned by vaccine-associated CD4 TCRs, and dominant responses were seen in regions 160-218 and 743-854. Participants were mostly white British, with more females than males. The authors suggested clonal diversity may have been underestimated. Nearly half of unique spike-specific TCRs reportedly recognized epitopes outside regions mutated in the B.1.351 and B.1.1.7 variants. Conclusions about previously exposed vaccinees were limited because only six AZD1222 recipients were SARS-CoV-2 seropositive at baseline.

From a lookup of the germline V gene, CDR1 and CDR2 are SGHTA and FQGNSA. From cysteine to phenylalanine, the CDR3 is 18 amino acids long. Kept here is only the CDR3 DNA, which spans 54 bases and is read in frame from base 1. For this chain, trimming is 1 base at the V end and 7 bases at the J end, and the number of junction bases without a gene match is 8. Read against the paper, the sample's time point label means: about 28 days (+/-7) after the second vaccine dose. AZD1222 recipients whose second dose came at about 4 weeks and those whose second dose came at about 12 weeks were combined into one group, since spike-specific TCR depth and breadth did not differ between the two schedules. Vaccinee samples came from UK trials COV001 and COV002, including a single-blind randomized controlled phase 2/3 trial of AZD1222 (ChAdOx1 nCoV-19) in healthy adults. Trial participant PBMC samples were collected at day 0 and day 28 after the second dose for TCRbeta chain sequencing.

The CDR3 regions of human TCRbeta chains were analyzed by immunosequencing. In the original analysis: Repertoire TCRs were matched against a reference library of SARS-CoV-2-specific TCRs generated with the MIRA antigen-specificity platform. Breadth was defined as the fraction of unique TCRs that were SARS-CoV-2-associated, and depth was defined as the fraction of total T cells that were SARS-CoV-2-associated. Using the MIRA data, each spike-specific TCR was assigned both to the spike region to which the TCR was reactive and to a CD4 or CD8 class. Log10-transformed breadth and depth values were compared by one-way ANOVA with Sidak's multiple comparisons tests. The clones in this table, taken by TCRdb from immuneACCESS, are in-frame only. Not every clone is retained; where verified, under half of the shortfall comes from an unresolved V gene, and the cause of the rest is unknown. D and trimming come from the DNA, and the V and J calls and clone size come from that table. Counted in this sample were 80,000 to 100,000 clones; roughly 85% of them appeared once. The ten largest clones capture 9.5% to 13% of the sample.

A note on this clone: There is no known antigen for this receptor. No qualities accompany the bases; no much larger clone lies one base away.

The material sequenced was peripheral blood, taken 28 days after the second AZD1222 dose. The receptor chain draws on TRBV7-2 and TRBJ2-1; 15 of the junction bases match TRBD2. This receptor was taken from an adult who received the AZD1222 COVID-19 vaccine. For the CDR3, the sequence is CASSLEGTSGRWFNEQFF. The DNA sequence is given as TGTGCCAGCAGCTTAGAGGGGACTAGCGGGAGGTGGTTTAATGAGCAGTTCTTC.